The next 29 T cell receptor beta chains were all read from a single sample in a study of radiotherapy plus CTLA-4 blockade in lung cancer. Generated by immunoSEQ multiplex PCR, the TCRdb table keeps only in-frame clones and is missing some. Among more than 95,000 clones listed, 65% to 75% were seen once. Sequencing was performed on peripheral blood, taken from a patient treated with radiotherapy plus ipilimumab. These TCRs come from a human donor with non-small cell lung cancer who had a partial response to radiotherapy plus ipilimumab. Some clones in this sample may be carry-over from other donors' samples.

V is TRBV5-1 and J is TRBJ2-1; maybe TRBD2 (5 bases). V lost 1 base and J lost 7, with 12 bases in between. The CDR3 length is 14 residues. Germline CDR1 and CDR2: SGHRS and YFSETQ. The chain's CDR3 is CASSLNGWENEQFF. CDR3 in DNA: TGCGCCAGCAGCTTGAACGGTTGGGAGAATGAGCAGTTCTTC.

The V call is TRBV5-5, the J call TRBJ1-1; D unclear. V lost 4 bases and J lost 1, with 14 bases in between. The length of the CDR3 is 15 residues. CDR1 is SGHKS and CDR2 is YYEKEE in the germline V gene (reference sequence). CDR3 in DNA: TGTGCCAGCAGCACTGAGATGAGCCGGAACACTGAAGCTTTCTTT. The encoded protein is CASSTEMSRNTEAFF.

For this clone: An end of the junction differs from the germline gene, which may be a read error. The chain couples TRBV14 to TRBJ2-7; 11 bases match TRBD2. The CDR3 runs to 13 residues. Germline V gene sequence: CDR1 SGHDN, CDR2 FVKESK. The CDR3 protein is CASSPRTSGPVHF. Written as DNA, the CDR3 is TGTGCCAGCAGCCCACGGACTAGCGGGCCCGTACACTTC.

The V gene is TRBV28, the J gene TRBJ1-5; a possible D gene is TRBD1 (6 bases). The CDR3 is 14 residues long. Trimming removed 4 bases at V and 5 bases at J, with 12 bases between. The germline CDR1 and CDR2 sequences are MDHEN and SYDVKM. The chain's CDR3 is CASSSTGLHQPQHF. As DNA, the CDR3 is TGTGCCAGCAGTTCTACAGGGTTGCATCAGCCCCAGCATTTT.

CDR3 sequence: CASSYSRGGIYEQYF. For the CDR3, the DNA is TGTGCCAGCAGTTACTCGAGGGGGGGGATATACGAGCAGTACTTC. The chain employs TRBV6-5 and TRBJ2-5, with D tentatively TRBD2 (7 bases). The better agreement between TRBJ2-7 and the DNA end casts doubt on the J call. This CDR3 contains 15 residues. CDR1 MNHEY and CDR2 SVGAGI come from the germline V gene.

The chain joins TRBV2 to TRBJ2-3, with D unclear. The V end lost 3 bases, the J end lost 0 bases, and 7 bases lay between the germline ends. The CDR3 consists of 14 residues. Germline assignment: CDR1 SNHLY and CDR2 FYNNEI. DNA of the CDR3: TGTGCCAGCAGTGAGACACGGAGCACAGATACGCAGTATTTT. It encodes CASSETRSTDTQYF.

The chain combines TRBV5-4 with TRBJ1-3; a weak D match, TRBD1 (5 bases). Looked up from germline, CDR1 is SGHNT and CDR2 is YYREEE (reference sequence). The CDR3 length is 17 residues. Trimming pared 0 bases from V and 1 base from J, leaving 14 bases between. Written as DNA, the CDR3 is TGTGCCAGCAGCTTGGCCCCACGGGGGGGATCTGGAAACACCATATATTTT. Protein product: CASSLAPRGGSGNTIYF. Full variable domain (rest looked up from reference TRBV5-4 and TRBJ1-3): ETGVTQSPTHLIKTRGQQVTLRCSSQSGHNTVSWYQQALGQGPQFIFQYYREEENGRGNFPPRFSGLQFPNYSSELNVNALELDDSALYLCASSLAPRGGSGNTIYFGEGSWLTVV.

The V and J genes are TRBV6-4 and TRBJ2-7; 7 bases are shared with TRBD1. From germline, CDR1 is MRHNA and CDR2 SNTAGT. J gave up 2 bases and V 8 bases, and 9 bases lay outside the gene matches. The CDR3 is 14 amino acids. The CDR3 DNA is TGTGCCAGCCCCCGGGACAGTGGTCCCTACGAGCAGTACTTC. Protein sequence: CASPRDSGPYEQYF.

This CDR3 is CATRGSVGRRNTGELFF. The CDR3 bases are TGTGCCACCAGAGGAAGCGTTGGGAGGAGAAACACCGGGGAGCTGTTTTTT. The chain carries TRBV15 and TRBJ2-2, with D possibly matching TRBD2 (6 bases). Germline V gives CDR1 LNHNV, CDR2 YYDKDF (reference sequence). This CDR3 region has 17 residues. Trimming removed 6 bases at V and 2 bases at J, with 19 bases between.

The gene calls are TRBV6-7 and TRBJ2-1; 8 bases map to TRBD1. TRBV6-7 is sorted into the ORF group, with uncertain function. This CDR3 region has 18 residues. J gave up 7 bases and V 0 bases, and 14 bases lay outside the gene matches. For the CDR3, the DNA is TGTGCCAGCAGTTACTCGGCTTCGGGGCAGGGGGCAAGAAATGAGCAGTTCTTC. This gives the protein CASSYSASGQGARNEQFF.

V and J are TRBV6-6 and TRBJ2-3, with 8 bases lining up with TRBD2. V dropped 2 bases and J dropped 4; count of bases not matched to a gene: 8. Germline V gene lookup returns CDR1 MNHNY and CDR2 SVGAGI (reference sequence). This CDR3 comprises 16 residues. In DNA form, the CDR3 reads TGTGCCAGCAGTTACGAGATCCAGCGGGGGTCAGATACGCAGTATTTT. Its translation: CASSYEIQRGSDTQYF.

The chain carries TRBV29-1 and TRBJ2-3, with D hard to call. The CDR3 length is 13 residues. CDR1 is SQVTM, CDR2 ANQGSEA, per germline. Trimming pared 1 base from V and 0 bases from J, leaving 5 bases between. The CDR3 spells CSVEVQSTDTQYF. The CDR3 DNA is TGCAGCGTTGAAGTACAGAGCACAGATACGCAGTATTTT.

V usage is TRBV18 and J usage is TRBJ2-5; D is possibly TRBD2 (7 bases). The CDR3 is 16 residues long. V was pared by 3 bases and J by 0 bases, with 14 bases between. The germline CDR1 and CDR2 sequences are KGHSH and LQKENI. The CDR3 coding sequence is TGTGCCAGCTCACCGGGGGGGGGCCGGTACCAAGAGACCCAGTACTTC. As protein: CASSPGGGRYQETQYF.

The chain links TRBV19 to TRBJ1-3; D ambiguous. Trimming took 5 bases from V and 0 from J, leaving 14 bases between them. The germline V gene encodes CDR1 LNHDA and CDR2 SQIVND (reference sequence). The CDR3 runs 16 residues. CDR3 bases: TGTGCCAGTAGTTGGGCACCCTTCAACTCTGGAAACACCATATATTTT. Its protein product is CASSWAPFNSGNTIYF.

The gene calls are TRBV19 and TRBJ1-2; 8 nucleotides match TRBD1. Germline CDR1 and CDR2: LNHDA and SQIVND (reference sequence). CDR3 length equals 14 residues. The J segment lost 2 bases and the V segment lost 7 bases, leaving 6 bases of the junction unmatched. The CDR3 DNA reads TGTGCCAGTAAACCGGGACAGGCAAACTATGGCTACACCTTC. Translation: CASKPGQANYGYTF.

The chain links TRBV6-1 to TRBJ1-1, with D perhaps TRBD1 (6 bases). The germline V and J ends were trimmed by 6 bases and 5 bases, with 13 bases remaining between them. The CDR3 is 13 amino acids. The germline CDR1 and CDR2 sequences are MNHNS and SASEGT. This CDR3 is CASRLQGSTEAFF. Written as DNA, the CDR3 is TGTGCCAGCAGATTACAGGGATCTACTGAAGCTTTCTTT.

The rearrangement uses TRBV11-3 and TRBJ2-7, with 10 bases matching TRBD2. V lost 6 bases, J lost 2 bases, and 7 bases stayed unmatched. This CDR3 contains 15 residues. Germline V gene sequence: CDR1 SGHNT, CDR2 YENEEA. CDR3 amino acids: CASRFIAGGTYEQYF. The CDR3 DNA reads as TGTGCCAGCAGGTTTATAGCGGGGGGCACCTACGAGCAGTACTTC.

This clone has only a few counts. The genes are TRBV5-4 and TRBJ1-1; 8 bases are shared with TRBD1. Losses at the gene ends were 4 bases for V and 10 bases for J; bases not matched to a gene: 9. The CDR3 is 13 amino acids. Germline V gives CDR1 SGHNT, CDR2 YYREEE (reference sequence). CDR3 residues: CASSGMDRVRAFF. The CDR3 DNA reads TGTGCCAGCAGCGGAATGGACAGGGTTCGAGCTTTCTTT.

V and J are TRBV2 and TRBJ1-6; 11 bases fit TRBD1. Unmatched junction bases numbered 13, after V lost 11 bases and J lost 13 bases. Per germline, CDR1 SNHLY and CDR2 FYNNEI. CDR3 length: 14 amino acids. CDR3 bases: TGTGCCGTCAAGCCGGGACAGGGGGTAGGTCCCCTCCACTTT. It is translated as CAVKPGQGVGPLHF.

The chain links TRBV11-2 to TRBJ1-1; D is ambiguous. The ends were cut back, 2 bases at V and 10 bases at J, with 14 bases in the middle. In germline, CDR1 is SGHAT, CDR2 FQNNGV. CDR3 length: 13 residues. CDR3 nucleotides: TGTGCCAGCAGCTTAAAAGTTGAGGGAACAGCTTTCTTT. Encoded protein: CASSLKVEGTAFF. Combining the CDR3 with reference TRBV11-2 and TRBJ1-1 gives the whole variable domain EAGVAQSPRYKIIEKRQSVAFWCNPISGHATLYWYQQILGQGPKLLIQFQNNGVVDDSQLPKDRFSAERLKGVDSTLKIQPAKLEDSAVYLCASSLKVEGTAFFGQGTRLTVV.

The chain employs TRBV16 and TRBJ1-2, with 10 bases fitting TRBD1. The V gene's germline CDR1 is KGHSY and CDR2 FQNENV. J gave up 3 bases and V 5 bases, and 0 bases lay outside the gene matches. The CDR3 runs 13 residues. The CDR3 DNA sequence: TGTGCCAGCAGCGGACAGGGGGACTATGGCTACACCTTC. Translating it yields CASSGQGDYGYTF. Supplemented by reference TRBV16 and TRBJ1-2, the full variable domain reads GEEVAQTPKHLVRGEGQKAKLYCAPIKGHSYVFWYQQVLKNEFKFLISFQNENVFDETGMPKERFSAKCLPNSPCSLEIQATKLEDSAVYFCASSGQGDYGYTFGSGTRLTVV.

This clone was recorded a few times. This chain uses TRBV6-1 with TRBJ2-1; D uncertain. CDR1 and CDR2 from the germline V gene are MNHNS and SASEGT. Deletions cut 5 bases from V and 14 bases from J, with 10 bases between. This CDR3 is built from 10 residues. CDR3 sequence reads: CASSTGHKFF. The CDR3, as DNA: TGTGCCAGCAGTACGGGTCATAAGTTCTTC.

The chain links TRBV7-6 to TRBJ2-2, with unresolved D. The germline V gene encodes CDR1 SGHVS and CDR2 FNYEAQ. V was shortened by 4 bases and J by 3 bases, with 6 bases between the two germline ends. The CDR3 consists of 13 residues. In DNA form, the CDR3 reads TGTGCCAGCAGCTATCAGGACACCGGGGAGCTGTTTTTT. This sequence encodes CASSYQDTGELFF.

The CDR3: CASSSPTGESNQPQHF. The CDR3 bases are TGTGCCAGTAGTTCCCCGACAGGTGAAAGCAATCAGCCCCAGCATTTT. The chain couples TRBV19 to TRBJ1-5, with D possibly TRBD1 on 6 matching bases. The CDR3 extends over 16 amino acids. Trimming took off 5 bases at V and 1 base at J, with 15 bases between the two ends. Germline V CDR1 and CDR2: LNHDA, SQIVND (reference sequence).

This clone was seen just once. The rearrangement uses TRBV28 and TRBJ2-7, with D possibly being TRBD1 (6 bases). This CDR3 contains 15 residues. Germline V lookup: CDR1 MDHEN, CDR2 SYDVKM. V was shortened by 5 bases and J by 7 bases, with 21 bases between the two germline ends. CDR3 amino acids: CASSPGTSSFREQYF. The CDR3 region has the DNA TGTGCCAGCAGTCCCGGGACAAGCTCCTTTCGGGAGCAGTACTTC. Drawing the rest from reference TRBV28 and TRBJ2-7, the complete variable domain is DVKVTQSSRYLVKRTGEKVFLECVQDMDHENMFWYRQDPGLGLRLIYFSYDVKMKEKGDIPEGYSVSREKKERFSLILESASTNQTSMYLCASSPGTSSFREQYFGPGTRLTVT.

The CDR3 protein is CASSYSQWETQYF. The CDR3 region has the DNA TGTGCCAGCAGTTACTCTCAGTGGGAGACCCAGTACTTC. This chain links TRBV6-5 with TRBJ2-5; D is ambiguous. CDR3 size: 13 residues. CDR1 MNHEY and CDR2 SVGAGI come from the germline V gene. V was pared by 0 bases and J by 5 bases, with 7 bases between.

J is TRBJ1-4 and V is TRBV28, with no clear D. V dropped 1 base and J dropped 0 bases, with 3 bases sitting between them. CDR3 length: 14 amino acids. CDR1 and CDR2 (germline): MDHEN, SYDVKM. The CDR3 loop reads CASSLFTTNEKLFF. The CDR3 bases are TGTGCCAGCAGTTTATTTACAACTAATGAAAAACTGTTTTTT.

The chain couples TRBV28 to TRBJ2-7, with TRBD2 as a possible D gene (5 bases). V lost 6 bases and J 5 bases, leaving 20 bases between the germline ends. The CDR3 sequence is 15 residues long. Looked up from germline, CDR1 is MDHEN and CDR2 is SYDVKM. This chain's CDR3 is CASSQGNGVGDEQYF. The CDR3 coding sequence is TGTGCCAGCAGCCAAGGGAACGGGGTTGGGGACGAGCAGTACTTC.

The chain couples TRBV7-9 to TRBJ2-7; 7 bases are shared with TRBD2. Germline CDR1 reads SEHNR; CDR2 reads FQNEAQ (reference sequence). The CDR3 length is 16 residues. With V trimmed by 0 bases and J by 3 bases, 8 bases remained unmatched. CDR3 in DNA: TGTGCCAGCAGCTTAGCGGGGGGGACTCTAAGCTACGAGCAGTACTTC. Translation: CASSLAGGTLSYEQYF.